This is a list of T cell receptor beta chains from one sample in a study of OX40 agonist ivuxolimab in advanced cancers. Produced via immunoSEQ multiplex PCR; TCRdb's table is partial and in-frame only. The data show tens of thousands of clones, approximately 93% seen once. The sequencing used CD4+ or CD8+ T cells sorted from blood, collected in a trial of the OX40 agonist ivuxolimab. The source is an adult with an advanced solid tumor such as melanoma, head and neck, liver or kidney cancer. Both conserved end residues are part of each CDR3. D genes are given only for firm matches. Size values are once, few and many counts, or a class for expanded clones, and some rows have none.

CDR3 DNA: TGTGCCAGCAGCGTAGGAGGGAATAGCAATCAGCCCCAGCATTTT; CDR3 protein: CASSVGGNSNQPQHF; CDR3 length: 15; J gene: TRBJ1-5; V gene: TRBV9; clone size: -; D gene: -
CDR3 DNA: TGTGCCAGCTCAGTCGCGACAGGGAGGAACACTGAAGCTTTCTTT; CDR3 protein: CASSVATGRNTEAFF; CDR3 length: 15; J gene: TRBJ1-1; V gene: TRBV18; clone size: -; D gene: TRBD1
CDR3 DNA: TGCGCCAGCAGCCAAGAAGGGACAATCTATGGCTACACCTTC; CDR3 protein: CASSQEGTIYGYTF; CDR3 length: 14; J gene: TRBJ1-2; V gene: TRBV4-1; clone size: -; D gene: -
CDR3 DNA: TGTGCCAGCAGCGGAAGAACAGGGGCCGGTGGAAACACCATATATTTT; CDR3 protein: CASSGRTGAGGNTIYF; CDR3 length: 16; J gene: TRBJ1-3; V gene: TRBV9; clone size: -; D gene: TRBD1
CDR3 DNA: TGTGCCAGCAGCTTTGGGGGAGCGGATACGCAGTATTTT; CDR3 protein: CASSFGGADTQYF; CDR3 length: 13; J gene: TRBJ2-3; V gene: TRBV11-3; clone size: -; D gene: -
CDR3 DNA: TGTGCCAGCAGCGGAGACAGATCCAACACTGAAGCTTTCTTT; CDR3 protein: CASSGDRSNTEAFF; CDR3 length: 14; J gene: TRBJ1-1; V gene: TRBV7-9; clone size: -; D gene: -
CDR3 DNA: TGTGCCAGCCGGGAGGGGGACTATGGCTACACCTTC; CDR3 protein: CASREGDYGYTF; CDR3 length: 12; J gene: TRBJ1-2; V gene: TRBV6-6; clone size: -; D gene: -
CDR3 DNA: TGCGCCAGCAGCTCGAACCCTAGCGGCACTAGCACAGATACGCAGTATTTT; CDR3 protein: CASSSNPSGTSTDTQYF; CDR3 length: 17; J gene: TRBJ2-3; V gene: TRBV5-1; clone size: -; D gene: TRBD2
CDR3 DNA: TGTGCCAGCAGTCTGGACAGGGTGGTCTATGGCTACACCTTC; CDR3 protein: CASSLDRVVYGYTF; CDR3 length: 14; J gene: TRBJ1-2; V gene: TRBV28; clone size: -; D gene: TRBD1
CDR3 DNA: TGTGCCAGCAGCGTAGTCGGAGACACGAAAGCGGGGAATGAGCAGTTCTTC; CDR3 protein: CASSVVGDTKAGNEQFF; CDR3 length: 17; J gene: TRBJ2-1; V gene: TRBV9; clone size: -; D gene: TRBD2
CDR3 DNA: TGTGCCAGCAGCTTAGCGGGAGTATCCGAGCAGTACTTC; CDR3 protein: CASSLAGVSEQYF; CDR3 length: 13; J gene: TRBJ2-7; V gene: TRBV7-9; clone size: -; D gene: -
CDR3 DNA: TGCGCCAGCAGTGACAGGACTAGTGATGAGCAGTTCTTC; CDR3 protein: CASSDRTSDEQFF; CDR3 length: 13; J gene: TRBJ2-1; V gene: TRBV10-2; clone size: -; D gene: TRBD2
CDR3 DNA: TGTGCCAGCAGCTTAGATGGACTAGCGGGGGGAAGCTCCTACAATGAGCAGTTCTTC; CDR3 protein: CASSLDGLAGGSSYNEQFF; CDR3 length: 19; J gene: TRBJ2-1; V gene: TRBV11-3; clone size: -; D gene: TRBD2
CDR3 DNA: TGCGCCAGCAGCTTGGAGGGGGCACAACCTAACACTGAAGCTTTCTTT; CDR3 protein: CASSLEGAQPNTEAFF; CDR3 length: 16; J gene: TRBJ1-1; V gene: TRBV5-1; clone size: -; D gene: TRBD1
CDR3 DNA: TGTGCCTGGAGTGGGAGGGAGCTCCAACTCATAGCCAAAAACATTCAGTACTTC; CDR3 protein: CAWSGRELQLIAKNIQYF; CDR3 length: 18; J gene: TRBJ2-4; V gene: TRBV30; clone size: -; D gene: -
CDR3 DNA: TGTGCCAGCAGCTTGGTCGGGATCTACGAGCAGTACTTC; CDR3 protein: CASSLVGIYEQYF; CDR3 length: 13; J gene: TRBJ2-7; V gene: TRBV5-4; clone size: -; D gene: -
CDR3 DNA: TGTGCCAGCAGGCCCTCAAAGACAGGGGCGGGGACCGGGGAGCTGTTTTTT; CDR3 protein: CASRPSKTGAGTGELFF; CDR3 length: 17; J gene: TRBJ2-2; V gene: TRBV5-4; clone size: -; D gene: TRBD1
CDR3 DNA: TGTGCCAGCAGTTACTTTGGGCTAGCCCAAGAGACCCAGTACTTC; CDR3 protein: CASSYFGLAQETQYF; CDR3 length: 15; J gene: TRBJ2-5; V gene: TRBV6-5; clone size: once; D gene: -
CDR3 DNA: TGTGCCACCAGCAGAGACCTAGTAAAACCCACCATCAATCAGCCCCAGCATTTT; CDR3 protein: CATSRDLVKPTINQPQHF; CDR3 length: 18; J gene: TRBJ1-5; V gene: TRBV15; clone size: -; D gene: -
CDR3 DNA: TGTGCCAGTAGTACTGGGAACAGGAACCAGCCCCAGCATTTT; CDR3 protein: CASSTGNRNQPQHF; CDR3 length: 14; J gene: TRBJ1-5; V gene: TRBV19; clone size: -; D gene: -
CDR3 DNA: TGTGCCAGCAGCGGACTAGCGGGAAGTTACAATGAGCAGTTCTTC; CDR3 protein: CASSGLAGSYNEQFF; CDR3 length: 15; J gene: TRBJ2-1; V gene: TRBV9; clone size: -; D gene: TRBD2
CDR3 DNA: TGCGCCAGCAGTGAGTCTGGCAGGGCCTACGAGCAGTACTTC; CDR3 protein: CASSESGRAYEQYF; CDR3 length: 14; J gene: TRBJ2-7; V gene: TRBV10-1; clone size: -; D gene: -
CDR3 DNA: TGTGCCAGCAGTTACGCACCGGGACAGAGGAATCAGCCCCAGCATTTT; CDR3 protein: CASSYAPGQRNQPQHF; CDR3 length: 16; J gene: TRBJ1-5; V gene: TRBV6-6; clone size: once; D gene: TRBD1
CDR3 DNA: TGCGCCAGCAGCCGAGCAGAGGTCTATGGCTACACCTTC; CDR3 protein: CASSRAEVYGYTF; CDR3 length: 13; J gene: TRBJ1-2; V gene: TRBV5-1; clone size: -; D gene: -
CDR3 DNA: TGTGCCATCACCGGGACTAGCGGACGCACAGATACGCAGTATTTT; CDR3 protein: CAITGTSGRTDTQYF; CDR3 length: 15; J gene: TRBJ2-3; V gene: TRBV10-3; clone size: -; D gene: TRBD2
CDR3 DNA: TGTGCCAGTACCGGACGGAGTTACACTGAAGCTTTCTTT; CDR3 protein: CASTGRSYTEAFF; CDR3 length: 13; J gene: TRBJ1-1; V gene: TRBV19; clone size: -; D gene: -
CDR3 DNA: TGTGCCAGCAGTCAGACGCTTAACTATGGCTACACCTTC; CDR3 protein: CASSQTLNYGYTF; CDR3 length: 13; J gene: TRBJ1-2; V gene: TRBV6-1; clone size: -; D gene: -
CDR3 DNA: TGTGCCACCCGGGATGGGGGAGGCCGGAATCAGCCCCAGCATTTT; CDR3 protein: CATRDGGGRNQPQHF; CDR3 length: 15; J gene: TRBJ1-5; V gene: TRBV10-3; clone size: -; D gene: -
CDR3 DNA: TGTGCCAGCAGCTTCATCGCGCAGGGCGAGCAGTACTTC; CDR3 protein: CASSFIAQGEQYF; CDR3 length: 13; J gene: TRBJ2-7; V gene: TRBV7-9; clone size: -; D gene: -
CDR3 DNA: TGTGCCAGCAGCTTGCTGGGGTTCGGCAATCAGCCCCAGCATTTT; CDR3 protein: CASSLLGFGNQPQHF; CDR3 length: 15; J gene: TRBJ1-5; V gene: TRBV5-8; clone size: -; D gene: -
CDR3 DNA: TGTGCCAGCAACCCCGGACAGCTGTATTATGAAGCTTTCTTT; CDR3 protein: CASNPGQLYYEAFF; CDR3 length: 14; J gene: TRBJ1-1; V gene: TRBV28; clone size: -; D gene: -
CDR3 DNA: TGCAGCGTTGAACCTAGCGGGAGTTTGCACGAGCAGTACTTC; CDR3 protein: CSVEPSGSLHEQYF; CDR3 length: 14; J gene: TRBJ2-7; V gene: TRBV29-1; clone size: -; D gene: TRBD2
CDR3 DNA: TGTGCCAGCAGTTACGGACGGGAGATTTGGAATGAGCAGTTCTTC; CDR3 protein: CASSYGREIWNEQFF; CDR3 length: 15; J gene: TRBJ2-1; V gene: TRBV7-3; clone size: -; D gene: -
CDR3 DNA: TGTGCCAGCAGTCCTAACCCCACATACGACTATGGCTACACCTTC; CDR3 protein: CASSPNPTYDYGYTF; CDR3 length: 15; J gene: TRBJ1-2; V gene: TRBV28; clone size: once; D gene: -
CDR3 DNA: TGTGCCACCAGGCCGGACTCGGCAAGCAATCAGCCCCAGCATTTT; CDR3 protein: CATRPDSASNQPQHF; CDR3 length: 15; J gene: TRBJ1-5; V gene: TRBV10-3; clone size: -; D gene: -
CDR3 DNA: TGTGCCAGCAGCCCAGGGGGCGGGGCGCAATATGAGACCCAGTACTTC; CDR3 protein: CASSPGGGAQYETQYF; CDR3 length: 16; J gene: TRBJ2-5; V gene: TRBV11-3; clone size: -; D gene: TRBD1
CDR3 DNA: TGTGCCAGCAGGAGACAGGGGTCTAACACCGGGGAGCTGTTTTTT; CDR3 protein: CASRRQGSNTGELFF; CDR3 length: 15; J gene: TRBJ2-2; V gene: TRBV6-1; clone size: -; D gene: TRBD1
CDR3 DNA: TGCGCCAGCAGCTTGTCTGGGGTTAACTACGAGCAGTACTTC; CDR3 protein: CASSLSGVNYEQYF; CDR3 length: 14; J gene: TRBJ2-7; V gene: TRBV5-1; clone size: -; D gene: -
CDR3 DNA: TGTGCCTGGAAAGGTCAGGCAACTAATGAAAAACTGTTTTTT; CDR3 protein: CAWKGQATNEKLFF; CDR3 length: 14; J gene: TRBJ1-4; V gene: TRBV30; clone size: -; D gene: -
CDR3 DNA: TGTGCCAGTAGTATATCCAGGGCGAACACCGGGGAGCTGTTTTTT; CDR3 protein: CASSISRANTGELFF; CDR3 length: 15; J gene: TRBJ2-2; V gene: TRBV19; clone size: -; D gene: -
CDR3 DNA: TGCGCCAGCAGCTTGTCTAGCGGGTATAGCACAGATACGCAGTATTTT; CDR3 protein: CASSLSSGYSTDTQYF; CDR3 length: 16; J gene: TRBJ2-3; V gene: TRBV5-1; clone size: -; D gene: TRBD2